This paragraph reports one T cell receptor beta chain. Its antigen remains unidentified. The sample is drawn from a study of T cells after yellow fever vaccination. Across the study: The fractions with low cell numbers were processed using SMART-Seq v4 Ultra Low Input.

Study-level findings and limits: Boosting was followed by the reappearance of most primary-vaccination clones (just under 98% CD4, about 88% CD8). One caveat is that FACS-sorted repertoires could contain abundant clonotypes contaminating from the bulk population.

The V gene lost 3 bases and the J gene lost 2 bases, with 9 bases spanning the gap. CDR3 length: 14 residues. Germline V gene data show CDR1 as SEHNR and CDR2 as FQNEAQ (reference sequence). TCRdb reprocessed the 5' RACE reads with MiXCR, giving one entry per CDR3 protein. The sample lists 500,000 to 650,000 distinct CDR3 sequences, 9% to 15% occurring once. The gene calls are TRBV7-9 and TRBJ2-3; unclear D gene. The receptor comes from a man aged 25 to 40 who received the YFV17D yellow fever vaccine. Sequencing was performed on PBMCs, taken on the day of the yellow fever booster vaccination. CDR3 loop: CASSFAHYTDTQYF. In nucleotides, the CDR3 is TGTGCCAGCAGCTTCGCCCATTACACAGATACGCAGTATTTT.